This T cell receptor beta chain was observed in a study of patients and donors after allogeneic stem cell transplantation. Germline-derived CDR1 and CDR2 are DFQATT and SNEGSKA (reference sequence). Between the trimmed V and J ends, which lost 0 bases and 5 bases, there was a span of 7 bases. CDR3 length: 12 amino acids. MiXCR, run by TCRdb on the RT-PCR reads, gives a single entry per CDR3 protein. There are about 150,000 distinct CDR3 sequences in the sample; nearly 25% occur only once, and roughly a quarter lies in the top ten. The sequence was collected from a human donor who was either an allogeneic HSCT recipient or a stem cell or donor lymphocyte infusion donor (not recorded which). It is not recorded whose cells these are; they may come from a transplant donor. Sequenced input: blood, either unsorted or a sorted T cell fraction (not recorded which). The V and J genes are TRBV20-1 and TRBJ2-5; no clear D gene. Written as DNA, the CDR3 is TGCAGTGCTAGAGATTTGGTGGAGACCCAGTACTTC. It codes for CSARDLVETQYF.